The 32 T cell receptor beta chains reported below all come from one sample, sequenced in a study of tumor-infiltrating lymphocytes in primary liver carcinoma. Synthesis of TCR beta cDNA was carried out from approximately 470 ng total RNA with a constant-region primer. Three nested multiplex PCR rounds, a slightly modified ARM-PCR method, built the TCR beta libraries. It was with TRBV1-TRBV30 forward primers and a C-beta reverse primer that the first two PCR rounds were run, at about 10 cycles each. MiXCR, applied by TCRdb to the multiplex PCR reads, yields one record per CDR3 protein. The sample holds 150,000 to 200,000 distinct CDR3 sequences; around three fifths are singletons and the top ten take roughly 6.4%. The researchers obtained blood RNA from unsorted whole blood and also extracted germline DNA. The sample taken for sequencing was peripheral blood. These receptors were taken from a woman in her sixties with primary liver carcinoma and hepatitis B virus infection.

As concerns this clonotype: One end of the junction does not line up with germline, which may come from a read error. V is TRBV11-2 and J is TRBJ2-2; 7 nucleotides line up with TRBD1. Looked up from germline, CDR1 is SGHAT and CDR2 is FQNNGV. This CDR3 is 15 amino acids long. The DNA for the CDR3 is TGTGCCAGCAGTCAAGATGGGACAGCTACCGGGGAGTTGTTTTTT. It translates to CASSQDGTATGELFF.

In the case of this clonotype: One end of the junction is discordant with germline, which a read error may explain. The chain uses TRBV11-2 and TRBJ1-2; 10 bases are a match to TRBD1. The germline gives CDR1 SGHAT, CDR2 FQNNGV. The CDR3 has 16 amino acids. CDR3 nucleotides: TGTGCCAGCAGCTTAGCTCCGGGACAGGGGTTGGGCGGCTACTCCTTC. Its translation: CASSLAPGQGLGGYSF.

The V call is TRBV11-2, the J call TRBJ2-3, with TRBD2 matching 7 bases. This CDR3 has 19 amino acids. Germline V gene lookup returns CDR1 SGHAT and CDR2 FQNNGV. With V trimmed by 4 bases and J by 2 bases, 18 bases remained unmatched. The CDR3 DNA reads TGTGCCAGCAGCTCATTATCCGGGACTAACCGAAGAAACACAGATACGCAGTATTTT. Its translation: CASSSLSGTNRRNTDTQYF.

About this clonotype itself: An end of the junction differs from the germline gene, which may be a read error. The CDR3 DNA follows: TGTACCAGCAGCTTAAGGAGGGCACTAGTGGGAACCTACAATGAGCAGTTCTTC. Amino acid sequence: CTSSLRRALVGTYNEQFF. The chain uses TRBV7-8 and TRBJ2-1; D might be TRBD2 (6 bases). The CDR3 consists of 18 residues. Germline-derived CDR1 and CDR2 are SGHVS and FQNEAQ.

This chain uses TRBV29-1 with TRBJ2-3; the D gene could be TRBD1 or TRBD2 (5 bases each). The V gene lost 6 bases and the J gene lost 5 bases, with 12 bases spanning the gap. Germline V gives CDR1 SQVTM, CDR2 ANQGSEA. The CDR3 covers 12 residues. The CDR3: CSVTVGVDTQYF. DNA of the CDR3: TGCAGCGTGACAGTGGGGGTAGATACGCAGTATTTT.

On this clonotype itself: One junction end disagrees with the germline gene, perhaps due to a read error. This chain uses TRBV11-2 with TRBJ2-7; TRBD2 aligns across 11 bases. The CDR3 consists of 17 residues. Germline values: CDR1 SGHAT, CDR2 FQNNGV. CDR3 bases: TGTACCAGCAACTTAGATCTCCTTAGCGGGAGGGGCCACGAGCAGTACTTC. The encoded protein is CTSNLDLLSGRGHEQYF.

Worth noting for this clonotype: At one end the junction does not follow the germline gene, possibly because of a read error. J is TRBJ2-1 and V is TRBV5-6; 7 positions match TRBD2. This CDR3 spans 15 amino acids. From germline, CDR1 is SGHDT and CDR2 YYEEEE. The CDR3: CASSLRAGPENEQFF. CDR3 coding DNA: TGTGCGAGCAGCTTGCGAGCGGGGCCCGAGAATGAGCAGTTCTTC.

Of note for this clonotype: The germline gene is not matched at one end of the junction; a read error may be the cause. V gene TRBV11-1 combines with J gene TRBJ1-6; maybe TRBD1 (5 bases). From germline, CDR1 is SGHAT and CDR2 FQDESV (reference sequence). This CDR3 has 13 amino acids. The CDR3 coding sequence is TGTGCCAGCAGCCTACTTGGGGGTTCACACCTCCACTTT. Its protein is CASSLLGGSHLHF.

As to this clonotype: One end of the junction does not line up with germline, which may come from a read error. The rearrangement uses TRBV5-1 and TRBJ2-5, with D perhaps matching TRBD1 (5 bases). The length of the CDR3 is 14 residues. Germline V lookup: CDR1 SGHRS, CDR2 YFSETQ. CDR3 in amino acids: CVSSLGPTQETQYF. As DNA, the CDR3 is TGCGTCAGCAGCTTGGGGCCGACCCAGGAGACCCAGTACTTC.

Points on this clonotype: This may be a read error: a much more frequent sequence differs by one nucleotide. The chain employs TRBV4-1 and TRBJ1-1, with no clear D. Germline values: CDR1 MGHRA, CDR2 YSYEKL. The CDR3 totals 16 residues. This CDR3 is CASSQVFRTMNTEASF. The DNA of the CDR3 is TGCGCCAGCAGCCAAGTCTTCCGAACCATGAACACTGAAGCTTCCTTT.

About this clonotype itself: One junction end does not reproduce the germline sequence, and a read error may be involved. J is TRBJ2-7 and V is TRBV7-8; D uncertain. Germline V gene lookup returns CDR1 SGHVS and CDR2 FQNEAQ. The CDR3 has 13 residues. The CDR3 DNA is TGTGACAGCAGCTACGGTATCTCCTACGAGCAGTACTTC. Encoded protein: CDSSYGISYEQYF.

Notes on this clonotype: One end of the junction fails to match germline, which may point to a read error. The chain carries TRBV29-1 and TRBJ1-2; D remains unclear. Germline V CDR1 and CDR2: SQVTM, ANQGSEA. The CDR3 contains 13 residues. CDR3 nucleotide sequence: TGCAGCGTTGAAGGGGATGGATTCTATGGCTACACATTC. This sequence encodes CSVEGDGFYGYTF. Full variable domain (missing parts from reference TRBV29-1 and TRBJ1-2): SAVISQKPSRDICQRGTSLTIQCQVDSQVTMMFWYRQQPGQSLTLIATANQGSEATYESGFVIDKFPISRPNLTFSTLTVSNMSPEDSSIYLCSVEGDGFYGYTFGSGTRLTVV.

Points on this clonotype: A much larger clone is a single base away; this may be a read error. The conserved closing phenylalanine or tryptophan is absent in this CDR3, likely reflecting a read error. V and J are TRBV29-1 and TRBJ2-3, with D hard to call. Germline loops: CDR1 SQVTM, CDR2 ANQGSEA. V was pared by 6 bases and J by 0 bases, with 16 bases between. The CDR3 has 15 amino acids. CDR3 sequence (DNA): TGCAGCGTGGGGAAGTCAAGTACTAGCACAGATACGCAGTATCTT. This translates into CSVGKSSTSTDTQYL.

This clonotype has at least ten counts. The chain links TRBV5-1 to TRBJ1-2; tentative D call: TRBD1 (6 bases). V lost 4 bases, J lost 2 bases, and 12 bases lay in between. This CDR3 comprises 14 residues. Germline CDR1 is SGHRS and CDR2 is YFSETQ. The CDR3 coding sequence is TGCGCCAGCAGCGCAGGGGACATGAACTATGGCTACACCTTC. Encoded protein: CASSAGDMNYGYTF.

The chain links TRBV2 to TRBJ2-1; D may be TRBD1 (5 bases). Trimming cost V 3 bases and J 4 bases, with 10 bases left between them. The CDR3 is 14 residues long. The germline CDR1 and CDR2 sequences are SNHLY and FYNNEI. CDR3 DNA: TGTGCCAGCAGTGATTCCAGGGCGTACAATGAGCAGTTCTTC. It encodes CASSDSRAYNEQFF.

Concerning this clonotype: Sequence at one end of the junction differs from germline and may be a read error. The J gene is TRBJ2-7, the V gene TRBV4-1, with unresolved D. The CDR3 covers 16 residues. CDR1 MGHRA and CDR2 YSYEKL come from the germline V gene. The CDR3 DNA is TGTACCAGCAGCCAAGATACGGAGACAAGACTTTACGAGCAGTACTTC. Translated, it gives CTSSQDTETRLYEQYF.

The chain carries TRBV29-1 and TRBJ2-5, with D uncertain. This CDR3 is 10 amino acids long. The V and J ends lost 7 bases and 7 bases respectively, with 10 bases between them. Germline V gene data show CDR1 as SQVTM and CDR2 as ANQGSEA. CDR3 in DNA: TGCAGCGCCACTCGAGGGACCCAGTACTTC. It is translated as CSATRGTQYF. Full variable domain (missing parts from reference TRBV29-1 and TRBJ2-5): SAVISQKPSRDICQRGTSLTIQCQVDSQVTMMFWYRQQPGQSLTLIATANQGSEATYESGFVIDKFPISRPNLTFSTLTVSNMSPEDSSIYLCSATRGTQYFGPGTRLLVL.

J is TRBJ2-7 and V is TRBV5-8; D possibly corresponds to TRBD2 (6 bases). Germline CDR1 is SGHTS and CDR2 is YDEGEE. The CDR3 sequence is 14 residues long. Trimming removed 1 base at V and 3 bases at J, with 11 bases between. CDR3: CASSLSREFYEQYF. In nucleotides, the CDR3 is TGTGCCAGCAGCTTGTCTCGGGAGTTCTACGAGCAGTACTTC.

A note on this clonotype: Because it lacks the conserved phenylalanine or tryptophan at the end, this CDR3 is likely a read error. The V and J genes are TRBV10-3 and TRBJ1-5; no reliable D call. Trimming took 6 bases from V and 5 from J, leaving 8 bases between them. The germline CDR1 and CDR2 sequences are ENHRY and SYGVKD. This CDR3 has 12 residues. In DNA form, the CDR3 reads TGTGCCATCAGCGAGCCTGATCAGCCCCAGCATTGT. This codes for CAISEPDQPQHC.

Of note for this clonotype: A read error is possible here, since a much larger clone lies one base away. The CDR3 carries no conserved terminal phenylalanine or tryptophan, so it likely arises from a read error. The chain links TRBV29-1 to TRBJ2-5; perhaps TRBD2 as D (5 bases). V was shortened by 7 bases and J by 0 bases, with 12 bases between the two germline ends. This CDR3 is built from 13 residues. CDR1 and CDR2 from the germline V gene are SQVTM and ANQGSEA. CDR3 nucleotide sequence: TGCAGCGGGACGCCGGGAAACCAAGAGACCCAGTACTTA. Amino acid sequence: CSGTPGNQETQYL.

This clonotype was detected only once. One end of the junction varies from germline; a read error may be responsible. The chain joins TRBV11-2 to TRBJ1-2; D unresolved. From germline, CDR1 is SGHAT and CDR2 FQNNGV. The CDR3 totals 16 residues. CDR3 amino acids: CGSSSIRERIPYGYTF. The CDR3 DNA sequence: TGTGGCAGCAGCTCCATTCGGGAGAGGATCCCCTATGGCTACACCTTC.

The chain employs TRBV11-2 and TRBJ2-5; unclear D gene. Germline CDR1 SGHAT, CDR2 FQNNGV. CDR3 length equals 16 residues. The ends were cut back, 5 bases at V and 5 bases at J, with 21 bases in the middle. The CDR3 region has the DNA TGTGCCAGCAGCCACTCCCGTGGTAGCCGGAGTGAGACCCAGTACTTC. Translated, it gives CASSHSRGSRSETQYF. The full variable domain, completed using reference TRBV11-2 and TRBJ2-5, is EAGVAQSPRYKIIEKRQSVAFWCNPISGHATLYWYQQILGQGPKLLIQFQNNGVVDDSQLPKDRFSAERLKGVDSTLKIQPAKLEDSAVYLCASSHSRGSRSETQYFGPGTRLLVL.

This clonotype was recorded at least ten times. CDR3 region: CASSFRFHSSAGQETQYF. CDR3 coding DNA: TGTGCCAGCAGCTTTCGTTTCCATTCCTCAGCGGGACAAGAGACCCAGTACTTC. The genes are TRBV5-5 and TRBJ2-5; 7 bases are shared with TRBD2. The germline V gene encodes CDR1 SGHKS and CDR2 YYEKEE (reference sequence). This CDR3 is built from 18 residues. J lost 2 bases, V lost 2 bases, and 15 bases had no gene match. The variable domain in full, with the rest retrieved from reference TRBV5-5 and TRBJ2-5, is DAGVTQSPTHLIKTRGQQVTLRCSPISGHKSVSWYQQVLGQGPQFIFQYYEKEERGRGNFPDRFSARQFPNYSSELNVNALLLGDSALYLCASSFRFHSSAGQETQYFGPGTRLLVL.

Note on this clonotype: As the CDR3 is not closed by the conserved phenylalanine or tryptophan, this likely results from a read error. In DNA form, the CDR3 reads TGTGCCAGCAGCTTCAGCGGGAGGAAAGAGACACAGTACATC. Translating it yields CASSFSGRKETQYI. V usage is TRBV11-2 and J usage is TRBJ2-5; 9 bases are shared with TRBD2. Germline V CDR1 and CDR2: SGHAT, FQNNGV. The CDR3 covers 14 residues.

As concerns this clonotype: This CDR3 is missing its conserved last phenylalanine or tryptophan, likely due to a read error. The chain couples TRBV29-1 to TRBJ1-5; no clear D. CDR1 and CDR2 (germline): SQVTM, ANQGSEA. The ends were cut back, 5 bases at V and 3 bases at J, with 14 bases in the middle. The CDR3 has 14 residues. The CDR3 DNA is TGCAGCGTTCCCTCCGGGAGTATCAATCAGCCCCAGCATTAT. Protein sequence: CSVPSGSINQPQHY.

A word on this clonotype: One junction end does not reproduce the germline sequence, and a read error may be involved. The DNA for the CDR3 is TGCAGCGCTCATACAGGGGCGGCCAATCAGCTCCAGCATTTT. Its protein is CSAHTGAANQLQHF. The chain couples TRBV29-1 to TRBJ1-5; 7 positions match TRBD1. The CDR3 is made up of 14 amino acids. Germline V gene data show CDR1 as SQVTM and CDR2 as ANQGSEA.

This clonotype was observed a handful of times. This chain connects TRBV7-9 to TRBJ2-2; no reliable D call. CDR1 and CDR2 (germline): SEHNR, FQNEAQ (reference sequence). CDR3 length: 16 residues. Between the trimmed V and J ends, which lost 1 base and 6 bases, there was a span of 15 bases. The CDR3 DNA follows: TGTGCCAGCAGCTTAGTTCCGGTGGGCCTCGCCGGGGAGCTGTTTTTT. Encoded protein: CASSLVPVGLAGELFF. Combining the CDR3 with reference TRBV7-9 and TRBJ2-2 gives the whole variable domain DTGVSQNPRHKITKRGQNVTFRCDPISEHNRLYWYRQTLGQGPEFLTYFQNEAQLEKSRLLSDRFSAERPKGSFSTLEIQRTEQGDSAMYLCASSLVPVGLAGELFFGEGSRLTVL.

A few counts support this clonotype. This chain uses TRBV1 with TRBJ2-5. TRBV1 is described as a pseudogene. The CDR3 length is 12 residues. The CDR3 DNA follows: TGCACCAGCAGCCAAGAACAAGAGACCCAGTACTTC. It specifies CTSSQEQETQYF.

With regard to this clonotype: The CDR3 end shows no conserved phenylalanine or tryptophan, and so a read error is likely. The J gene is TRBJ2-2, the V gene TRBV4-1; 8 positions agree with TRBD2. Trimming took 1 base from V and 6 from J; bases not matched to a gene: 13. The length of the CDR3 is 18 residues. CDR1 MGHRA and CDR2 YSYEKL come from the germline V gene. The CDR3 DNA reads TGCGCCAGCAGCCAAGTAAATATGGGACTAGGATCACCCGGGGAGCTGTTTTCT. It is translated as CASSQVNMGLGSPGELFS.

This chain connects TRBV11-2 to TRBJ1-2, with a tentative D call TRBD1 (6 bases). The germline V gene has CDR1 SGHAT and CDR2 FQNNGV. CDR3 length equals 16 residues. Trimming took off 7 bases at V and 3 bases at J, with 21 bases between the two ends. The CDR3 nucleotides are TGTGCCAGCATCCCCCGGACAGAGGGCGTCGACTATGGCTACACCTTC. Translated, it gives CASIPRTEGVDYGYTF.

The chain joins TRBV7-9 to TRBJ1-2, with 10 bases lining up with TRBD1. The CDR3 runs to 15 residues. With 0 bases clipped from V and 5 bases from J, the junction kept 3 bases outside the gene matches. Germline V lookup: CDR1 SEHNR, CDR2 FQNEAQ (reference sequence). The CDR3 region is CASSLAGDRGYGYTF. The CDR3 DNA reads TGTGCCAGCAGCTTAGCGGGGGACAGGGGTTATGGCTACACCTTC.

V and J are TRBV12-5 and TRBJ2-3, with D maybe TRBD2 (6 bases). Per germline, CDR1 LGHNT and CDR2 FRNRAP. CDR3 length equals 16 residues. V lost 4 bases to trimming and J lost 10 bases, with 24 bases between them. The CDR3 DNA reads as TGTGCTAGTGGTTCACTAGGGACTCTCGGCGGAGGTGCGCAGTATTTT. Encoded protein: CASGSLGTLGGGAQYF. The variable domain in full, with the rest retrieved from reference TRBV12-5 and TRBJ2-3, is DARVTQTPRHKVTEMGQEVTMRCQPILGHNTVFWYRQTMMQGLELLAYFRNRAPLDDSGMPKDRFSAEMPDATLATLKIQPSEPRDSAVYFCASGSLGTLGGGAQYFGPGTRLTVL.